Described below is a single TCR beta chain sequence and its context. V was trimmed by 0 bases and J by 2 bases, leaving 12 bases between them. The CDR3 contains 15 residues. Germline CDR1 and CDR2: SGHKS and YYEKEE (reference sequence). Here immunoSEQ multiplex PCR was the method, and the copy in TCRdb shows in-frame clones only, minus some. Of roughly 55,000 clones in the sample, 70% to 90% were seen once. This entry belongs to a study of T cell responses to AZD1222 COVID-19 vaccine. This chain connects TRBV5-5 to TRBJ2-7; D gene unclear. The sequence was obtained from an adult in good health. The source was peripheral blood, collected on day 0 of AZD1222 vaccination. DNA of the CDR3: TGTGCCAGCAGCTTGGCATCGACCTTAACCTACGAGCAGTACTTC. Protein sequence: CASSLASTLTYEQYF.